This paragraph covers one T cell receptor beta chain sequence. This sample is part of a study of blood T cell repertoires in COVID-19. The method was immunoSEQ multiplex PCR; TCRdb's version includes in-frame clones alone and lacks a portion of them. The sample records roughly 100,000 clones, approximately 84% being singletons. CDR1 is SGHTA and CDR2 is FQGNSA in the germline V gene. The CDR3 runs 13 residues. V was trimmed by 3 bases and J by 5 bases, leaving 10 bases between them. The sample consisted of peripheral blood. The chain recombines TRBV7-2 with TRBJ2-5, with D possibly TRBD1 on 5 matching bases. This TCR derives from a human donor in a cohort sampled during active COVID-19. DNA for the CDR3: TGTGCCAGCAGCTTTTCAGGGTTGGAGACCCAGTACTTC. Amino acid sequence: CASSFSGLETQYF.